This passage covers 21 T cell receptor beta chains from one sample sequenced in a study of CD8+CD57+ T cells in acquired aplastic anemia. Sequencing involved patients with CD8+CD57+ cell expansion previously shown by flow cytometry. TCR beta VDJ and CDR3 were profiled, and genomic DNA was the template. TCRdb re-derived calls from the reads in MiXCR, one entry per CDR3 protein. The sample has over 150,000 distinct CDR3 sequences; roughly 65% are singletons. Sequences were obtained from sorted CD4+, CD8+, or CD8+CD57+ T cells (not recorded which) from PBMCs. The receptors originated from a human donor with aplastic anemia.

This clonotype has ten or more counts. The CDR3 loop is CAWIERGLSYEQYF. The CDR3 DNA is TGTGCCTGGATCGAGCGGGGGCTCTCCTACGAGCAGTACTTC. The gene calls are TRBV30 and TRBJ2-7; 8 nucleotides align to TRBD2. This CDR3 contains 14 residues. Per the germline V gene, CDR1 is GTSNPN and CDR2 is SVGIG (reference sequence). After removal of 4 bases from V and 0 bases from J, the junction contained 5 bases not matched to a gene.

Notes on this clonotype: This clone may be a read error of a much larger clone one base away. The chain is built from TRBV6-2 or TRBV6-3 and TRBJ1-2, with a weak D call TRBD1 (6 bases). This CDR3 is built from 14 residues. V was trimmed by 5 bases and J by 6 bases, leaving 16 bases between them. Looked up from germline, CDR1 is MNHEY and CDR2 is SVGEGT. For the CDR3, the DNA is TGTGCCAGCAGTATGGAGGTAAGGGGGGATGGCTACACCTTC. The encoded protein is CASSMEVRGDGYTF.

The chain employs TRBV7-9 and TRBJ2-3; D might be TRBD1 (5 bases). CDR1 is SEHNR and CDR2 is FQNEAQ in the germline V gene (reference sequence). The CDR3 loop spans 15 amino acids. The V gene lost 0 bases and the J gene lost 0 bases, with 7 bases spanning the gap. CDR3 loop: CASSLAWGSTDTQYF. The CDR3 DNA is TGTGCCAGCAGCTTAGCATGGGGCAGCACAGATACGCAGTATTTT.

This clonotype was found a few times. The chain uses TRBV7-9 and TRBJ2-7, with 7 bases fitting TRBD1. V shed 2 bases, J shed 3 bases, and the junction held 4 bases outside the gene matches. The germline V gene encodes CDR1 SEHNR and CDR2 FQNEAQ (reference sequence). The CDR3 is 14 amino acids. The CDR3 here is CASSLIGGGYEQYF. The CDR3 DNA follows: TGTGCCAGCAGCTTAATAGGGGGCGGCTACGAGCAGTACTTC. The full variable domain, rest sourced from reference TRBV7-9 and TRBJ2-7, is DTGVSQNPRHKITKRGQNVTFRCDPISEHNRLYWYRQTLGQGPEFLTYFQNEAQLEKSRLLSDRFSAERPKGSFSTLEIQRTEQGDSAMYLCASSLIGGGYEQYFGPGTRLTVT.

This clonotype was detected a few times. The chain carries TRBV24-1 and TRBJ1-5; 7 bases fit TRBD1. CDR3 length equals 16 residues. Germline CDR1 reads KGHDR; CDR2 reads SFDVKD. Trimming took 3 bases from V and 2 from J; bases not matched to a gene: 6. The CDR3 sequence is CATSDRQGFGNQPQHF. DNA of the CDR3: TGTGCCACCAGTGATCGACAGGGCTTCGGCAATCAGCCCCAGCATTTT.

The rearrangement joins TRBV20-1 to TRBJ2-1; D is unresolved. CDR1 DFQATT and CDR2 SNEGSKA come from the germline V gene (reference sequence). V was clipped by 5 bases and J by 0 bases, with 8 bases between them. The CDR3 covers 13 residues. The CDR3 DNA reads TGCAGTGCTCACAAAAGCTCCTACAATGAGCAGTTCTTC. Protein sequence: CSAHKSSYNEQFF.

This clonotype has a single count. CDR3 region: CASSSPHQVYQQRLGREGFYEQYF. Written as DNA, the CDR3 is TGTGCCAGCAGCTCGCCCCACCAGGTTTACCAACAAAGACTCGGGCGGGAGGGCTTCTACGAGCAGTACTTC. This chain joins TRBV7-8 and TRBJ2-7, with TRBD2 identical over 9 bases. Germline assignment: CDR1 SGHVS and CDR2 FQNEAQ. The ends lost 4 bases at V and 3 bases at J; junction bases unmatched: 34. The CDR3 is 24 residues long.

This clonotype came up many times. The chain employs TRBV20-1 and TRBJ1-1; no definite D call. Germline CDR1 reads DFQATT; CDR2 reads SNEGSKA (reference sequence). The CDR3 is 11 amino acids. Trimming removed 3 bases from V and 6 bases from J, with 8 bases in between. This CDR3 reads CSASFGPEAFF. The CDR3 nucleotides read TGCAGTGCTAGTTTCGGCCCTGAAGCTTTCTTT.

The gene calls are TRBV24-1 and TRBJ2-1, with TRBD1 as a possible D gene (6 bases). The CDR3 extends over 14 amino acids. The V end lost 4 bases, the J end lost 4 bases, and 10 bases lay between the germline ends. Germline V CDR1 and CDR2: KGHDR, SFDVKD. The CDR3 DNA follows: TGTGCCACCAGTGAATCAGGGGCTTACAATGAGCAGTTCTTC. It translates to CATSESGAYNEQFF.

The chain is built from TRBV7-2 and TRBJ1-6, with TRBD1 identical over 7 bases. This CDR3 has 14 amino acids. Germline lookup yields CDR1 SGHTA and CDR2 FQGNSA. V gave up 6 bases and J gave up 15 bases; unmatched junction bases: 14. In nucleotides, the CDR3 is TGTGCCAGCAGACACGGGACAGATTCCAACCTCCTCCACTTT. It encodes CASRHGTDSNLLHF. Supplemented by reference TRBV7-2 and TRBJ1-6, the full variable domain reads GAGVSQSPSNKVTEKGKDVELRCDPISGHTALYWYRQSLGQGLEFLIYFQGNSAPDKSGLPSDRFSAERTGGSVSTLTIQRTQQEDSAVYLCASRHGTDSNLLHFGNGTRLTVT.

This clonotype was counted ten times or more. Written as DNA, the CDR3 is TGTGCCAGCAGCCTCTTAGTCAGGGACAATGAGCAGTTCTTC. It encodes CASSLLVRDNEQFF. The gene calls are TRBV7-9 and TRBJ2-1, with D perhaps TRBD1 (5 bases). The length of the CDR3 is 14 residues. Germline V gene data show CDR1 as SEHNR and CDR2 as FQNEAQ (reference sequence). Trimming pared 5 bases from V and 5 bases from J, leaving 13 bases between. The entire variable domain, with the rest obtained from reference TRBV7-9 and TRBJ2-1, is as follows: DTGVSQNPRHKITKRGQNVTFRCDPISEHNRLYWYRQTLGQGPEFLTYFQNEAQLEKSRLLSDRFSAERPKGSFSTLEIQRTEQGDSAMYLCASSLLVRDNEQFFGPGTRLTVL.

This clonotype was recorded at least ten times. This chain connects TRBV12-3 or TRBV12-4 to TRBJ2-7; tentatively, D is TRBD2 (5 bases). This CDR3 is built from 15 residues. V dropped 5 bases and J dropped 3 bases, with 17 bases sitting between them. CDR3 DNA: TGTGCCAGCAGTGGACCCCGGCGGGTGGGCTACGAGCAGTACTTC. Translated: CASSGPRRVGYEQYF.

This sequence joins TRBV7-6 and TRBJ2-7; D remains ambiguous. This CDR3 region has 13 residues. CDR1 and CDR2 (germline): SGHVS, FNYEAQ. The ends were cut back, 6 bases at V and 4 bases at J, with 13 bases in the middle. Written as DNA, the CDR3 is TGTGCCAGCAGTCCGGACGGAAGGTACGAGCAGTACTTC. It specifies CASSPDGRYEQYF.

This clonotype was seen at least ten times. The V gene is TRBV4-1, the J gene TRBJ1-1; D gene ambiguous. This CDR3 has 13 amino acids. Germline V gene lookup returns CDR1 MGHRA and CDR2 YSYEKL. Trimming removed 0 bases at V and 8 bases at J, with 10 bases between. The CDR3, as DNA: TGCGCCAGCAGCCAAGAAGGGTTCGGGGAAGCTTTCTTT. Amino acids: CASSQEGFGEAFF.

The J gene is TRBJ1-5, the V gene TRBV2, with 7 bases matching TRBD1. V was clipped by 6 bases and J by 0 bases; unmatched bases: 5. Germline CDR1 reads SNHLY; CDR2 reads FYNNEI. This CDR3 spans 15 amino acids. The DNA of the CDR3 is TGTGCCAGCAGGGGACAGACCTATAGCAATCAGCCCCAGCATTTT. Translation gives CASRGQTYSNQPQHF.

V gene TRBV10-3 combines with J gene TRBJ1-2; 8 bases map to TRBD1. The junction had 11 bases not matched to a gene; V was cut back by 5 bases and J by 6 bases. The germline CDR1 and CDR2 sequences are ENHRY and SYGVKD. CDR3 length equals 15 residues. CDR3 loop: CAISHSPGQVDGYTF. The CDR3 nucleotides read TGTGCCATCAGTCACTCACCGGGACAGGTGGATGGCTACACCTTC.

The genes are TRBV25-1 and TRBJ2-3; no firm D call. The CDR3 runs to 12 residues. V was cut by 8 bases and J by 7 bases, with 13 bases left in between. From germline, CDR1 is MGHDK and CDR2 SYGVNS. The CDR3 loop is CASVERTHTQYF. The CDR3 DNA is TGTGCCAGCGTTGAACGTACGCATACGCAGTATTTT. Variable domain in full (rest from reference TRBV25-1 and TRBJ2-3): EADIYQTPRYLVIGTGKKITLECSQTMGHDKMYWYQQDPGMELHLIHYSYGVNSTEKGDLSSESTVSRIRTEHFPLTLESARPSHTSQYLCASVERTHTQYFGPGTRLTVL.

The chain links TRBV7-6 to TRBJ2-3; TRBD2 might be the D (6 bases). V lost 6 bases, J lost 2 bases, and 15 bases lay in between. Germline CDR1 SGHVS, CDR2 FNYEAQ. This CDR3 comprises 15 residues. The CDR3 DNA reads TGTGCCAGCAGTGAATTTCTAGCGAACACAGATACGCAGTATTTT. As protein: CASSEFLANTDTQYF.

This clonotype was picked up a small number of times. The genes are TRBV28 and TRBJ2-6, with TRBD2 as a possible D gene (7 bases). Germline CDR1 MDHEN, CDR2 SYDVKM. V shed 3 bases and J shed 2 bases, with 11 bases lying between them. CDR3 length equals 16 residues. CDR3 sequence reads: CASSFRGGAGANVLTF. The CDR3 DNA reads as TGTGCCAGCAGTTTCAGGGGAGGGGCTGGGGCCAACGTCCTGACTTTC.

CDR3 loop: CASTGRIYNEQFF. The CDR3 nucleotides read TGTGCCAGCACGGGGCGGATCTACAATGAGCAGTTCTTC. The chain recombines TRBV7-3 with TRBJ2-1; D tentatively fits TRBD1 or TRBD2 (5 bases each). Germline CDR1 SGHTA, CDR2 FQGTGA. The CDR3 runs 13 residues. Trimming cost V 7 bases and J 3 bases, with 10 bases left between them. Using reference TRBV7-3 and TRBJ2-1 for the parts outside the CDR3, the full variable domain is GAGVSQTPSNKVTEKGKYVELRCDPISGHTALYWYRQSLGQGPEFLIYFQGTGAADDSGLPNDRFFAVRPEGSVSTLKIQRTERGDSAVYLCASTGRIYNEQFFGPGTRLTVL.

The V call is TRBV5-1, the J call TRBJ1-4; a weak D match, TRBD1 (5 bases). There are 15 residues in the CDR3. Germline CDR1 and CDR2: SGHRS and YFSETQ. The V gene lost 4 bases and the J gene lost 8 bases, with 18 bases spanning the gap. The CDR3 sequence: CASSDPGVGWEKLFF. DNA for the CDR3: TGCGCCAGCAGCGACCCGGGGGTCGGGTGGGAAAAACTGTTTTTT.